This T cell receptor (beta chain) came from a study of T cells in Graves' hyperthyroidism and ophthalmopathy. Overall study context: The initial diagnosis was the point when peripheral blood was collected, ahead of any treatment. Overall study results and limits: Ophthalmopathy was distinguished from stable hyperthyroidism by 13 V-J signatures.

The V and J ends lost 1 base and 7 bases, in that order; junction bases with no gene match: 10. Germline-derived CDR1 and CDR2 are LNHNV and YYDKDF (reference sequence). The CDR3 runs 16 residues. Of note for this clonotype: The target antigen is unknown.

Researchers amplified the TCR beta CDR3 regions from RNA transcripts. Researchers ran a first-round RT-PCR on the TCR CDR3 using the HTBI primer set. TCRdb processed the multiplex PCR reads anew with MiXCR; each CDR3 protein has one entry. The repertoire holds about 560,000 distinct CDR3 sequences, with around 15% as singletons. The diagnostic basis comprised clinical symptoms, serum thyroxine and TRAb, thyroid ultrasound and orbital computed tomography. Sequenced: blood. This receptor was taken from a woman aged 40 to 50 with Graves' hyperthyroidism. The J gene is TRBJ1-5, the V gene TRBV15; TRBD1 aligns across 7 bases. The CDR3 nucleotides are TGTGCCACCAGCAGAGGCCAGGGGGGCAGCCGACAGCCCCAGCATTTT. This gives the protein CATSRGQGGSRQPQHF.